This T cell receptor beta chain was sequenced during a study of regulatory T cells in long-lasting Graves disease. In the case of this clonotype: The antigen is unknown.

V was cut by 5 bases and J by 4 bases, with 8 bases left in between. Per the germline V gene, CDR1 is MNHEY and CDR2 is SVGEGT. The CDR3 has 12 residues. Sequencing libraries for TCR beta were prepared with iRepertoire HTBI primers and Arm-PCR of CDR3 regions. TCRdb re-derived calls from the multiplex PCR reads in MiXCR, one entry per CDR3 protein. This sample carries some 450,000 distinct CDR3 sequences, over 15% of them seen once, and the ten largest clones take about 11%. Regarding the study as a whole: Newly diagnosed Graves' patients exceeded persistent ones in TCR diversity. Clonotypes that were public and shared totalled a few thousand in persistent patients versus 900 to 1,000 in new patients.

The time point denotes: newly diagnosed GD, antithyroid drugs for less than 3 months. PBMC-derived RNA was used for the TCR library. The sample was also linked to a second study, of T cells in Graves' hyperthyroidism and ophthalmopathy. That source notes: The study left out patients who had uncontrolled infection, other autoimmune disease, pregnancy or lactation. The HTBI primer set served for first-round RT-PCR of the TCR CDR3.

This TCR came from a woman in her 30s with Graves disease. This sample comprised peripheral blood mononuclear cells (PBMCs), obtained at new diagnosis, from a patient treated with antithyroid drugs. The rearrangement links TRBV6-2 or TRBV6-3 to TRBJ1-1, with unresolved D. The DNA for the CDR3 is TGTGCCAGCAGTCCCCCCCGCACTGAAGCTTTCTTT. Translated, it gives CASSPPRTEAFF.